This T cell receptor beta chain comes out of a study of cytomegalovirus exposure and HLA in healthy donors. Study-level points and caveats: 150 or so TCR beta chains were listed as cytomegalovirus-associated. Compared with the approximately 700-donor mean, an Asian-associated ancestry cluster reportedly had fewer N-insertions, according to a later analysis.

Remarks on this clone: Its antigen is currently unknown.

This PCR relied on a set of 60 Vbeta primers and 13 Jbeta primers. Original methodology: Counted up in a later analysis, unique TCR beta chains came to approximately 83 million, with some 9.9 million shared. The data were produced by immunoSEQ multiplex PCR, yet TCRdb's version contains in-frame clones alone and is incomplete. That table gives V, J and clone size, and the DNA gave D and trimming. The sample contains 170,000 or so clones, under 85% of which appear only once. Trimming took off 7 bases at V and 0 bases at J, with 22 bases between the two ends. CDR3 size: 18 residues. Germline V CDR1 and CDR2: MNHEY, SMNVEV (reference sequence).

The V gene is TRBV27, the J gene TRBJ2-1; D may be TRBD2 (6 bases). Material: PBMCs. This TCR came from a man aged 50 to 59 in good health and CMV-seronegative. The CDR3 nucleotides read TGTGCCAGCATGGGGATAGCGGCCTCAATGAGCTCCTACAATGAGCAGTTCTTC. It translates to CASMGIAASMSSYNEQFF.